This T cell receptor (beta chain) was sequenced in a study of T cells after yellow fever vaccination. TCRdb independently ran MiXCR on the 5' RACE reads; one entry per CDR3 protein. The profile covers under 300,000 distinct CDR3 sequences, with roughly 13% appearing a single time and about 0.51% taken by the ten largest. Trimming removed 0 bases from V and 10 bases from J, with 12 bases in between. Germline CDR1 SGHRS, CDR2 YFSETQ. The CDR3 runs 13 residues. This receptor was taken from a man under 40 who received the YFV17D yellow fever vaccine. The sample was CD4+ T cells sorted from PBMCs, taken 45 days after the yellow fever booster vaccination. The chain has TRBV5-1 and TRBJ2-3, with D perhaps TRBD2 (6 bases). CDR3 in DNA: TGCGCCAGCAGCTTGGAAACGGGAGCAGCGCAGTATTTT. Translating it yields CASSLETGAAQYF. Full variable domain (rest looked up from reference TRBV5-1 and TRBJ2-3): KAGVTQTPRYLIKTRGQQVTLSCSPISGHRSVSWYQQTPGQGLQFLFEYFSETQRNKGNFPGRFSGRQFSNSRSEMNVSTLELGDSALYLCASSLETGAAQYFGPGTRLTVL.